Each of the 24 T cell receptor beta chains below was sequenced from the same sample in a study of T-cell memory formation after mild COVID-19 (dated by TCRdb to about 2021). The library relied on 5' RACE. The sequencer listed for this sample is Illumina NovaSeq 6000. The raw public reads went through TCRdb reprocessing: fastp at Q25, MiXCR clone calling, in-frame beta chains kept. All rows with the same CDR3 protein become a single entry with the most common DNA and genes. Present in this sample are just over 200,000 distinct CDR3 sequences, over 9.5% of which were seen just once. Of the sample, 3% to 4.5% falls within the top ten clones. The sequenced sample consisted of PBMCs or a T cell subset sorted from them (not recorded which). All receptors come from a man between 18 and 29 years old who had mild COVID-19 (a few samples of this study predate the infection). The sample titles of this study are shuffled in the database, so cell type and time point are left out; the donor was told from shared clones.

This clonotype has more than one count but fewer than ten. V is TRBV6-5 and J is TRBJ1-1; D remains ambiguous. Trimming stripped 5 bases from V and 4 bases from J, with 11 bases between. This CDR3 has 13 amino acids. Germline values: CDR1 MNHEY, CDR2 SVGAGI. CDR3 nucleotide sequence: TGTGCCAGCAGTAGGGAGGGTGCCACTGAAGCTTTCTTT. This gives the protein CASSREGATEAFF.

The chain recombines TRBV27 with TRBJ2-5; 14 bases align to TRBD2. V was clipped by 6 bases and J by 2 bases; unmatched bases: 8. The CDR3 is made up of 17 amino acids. CDR1 MNHEY and CDR2 SMNVEV come from the germline V gene (reference sequence). The CDR3 region is CASRIGTSGGWQETQYF. For the CDR3, the DNA is TGTGCCAGCAGAATTGGGACTAGCGGGGGTTGGCAAGAGACCCAGTACTTC.

This clonotype was detected many times. The chain employs TRBV2 and TRBJ2-3, with no clear D. The CDR3 has 14 residues. In germline, CDR1 is SNHLY, CDR2 FYNNEI. The V end lost 4 bases, the J end lost 2 bases, and 10 bases lay between the germline ends. The CDR3 sequence: CASSGLVTTDTQYF. CDR3 DNA sequence: TGTGCCAGCAGTGGTCTAGTTACCACAGATACGCAGTATTTT.

This clonotype was seen only a few times. The gene calls are TRBV20-1 and TRBJ2-7; unclear D gene. V shed 4 bases and J shed 5 bases, with 9 bases lying between them. The germline CDR1 and CDR2 sequences are DFQATT and SNEGSKA (reference sequence). This CDR3 has 11 residues. CDR3 bases: TGCAGTGCTAAATCAGGTCACGAGCAGTACTTC. Its protein product is CSAKSGHEQYF.

This clonotype was found a few times. The V gene is TRBV11-2, the J gene TRBJ2-5; 7 bases fit TRBD2. CDR3 length equals 14 residues. With V trimmed by 5 bases and J by 9 bases, 12 bases remained unmatched. CDR1 and CDR2 from the germline V gene are SGHAT and FQNNGV. The CDR3 here is CASSRTAGRGAQYF. Here the CDR3 DNA reads TGTGCCAGCAGCCGAACGGCTGGTCGGGGGGCCCAGTACTTC.

This clonotype has only a few counts. The chain carries TRBV18 and TRBJ1-2, with D hard to call. Germline CDR1 reads KGHSH; CDR2 reads LQKENI. Trimming cost V 2 bases and J 4 bases, with 17 bases left between them. The CDR3 runs to 16 residues. The CDR3 region has the DNA TGTGCCAGCTCACCAAAACCCACAGCCCTCGGCTATGGCTACACCTTC. This translates into CASSPKPTALGYGYTF. Drawing the rest from reference TRBV18 and TRBJ1-2, the complete variable domain is NAGVMQNPRHLVRRRGQEARLRCSPMKGHSHVYWYRQLPEEGLKFMVYLQKENIIDESGMPKERFSAEFPKEGPSILRIQQVVRGDSAAYFCASSPKPTALGYGYTFGSGTRLTVV.

The chain has TRBV20-1 and TRBJ2-5, with D perhaps given as TRBD1 or TRBD2 (5 bases each). CDR3 length: 16 amino acids. V was clipped by 5 bases and J by 5 bases, with 24 bases between them. Germline V gene sequence: CDR1 DFQATT, CDR2 SNEGSKA (reference sequence). CDR3 in amino acids: CSAGSPSSGPGETQYF. CDR3 nucleotides: TGCAGTGCTGGTTCCCCCTCTTCGGGACCGGGGGAGACCCAGTACTTC.

V is TRBV10-1 and J is TRBJ2-1, with D possibly TRBD2 on 5 matching bases. V lost 0 bases and J lost 4, with 13 bases in between. This CDR3 spans 16 amino acids. Germline assignment: CDR1 WNHNN and CDR2 SYGVQD (reference sequence). The chain's CDR3 is CASSESSGRRYNEQFF. The CDR3 DNA reads TGCGCCAGCAGTGAGTCGAGCGGCAGAAGGTACAATGAGCAGTTCTTC.

Remarks on this clonotype: A much more abundant neighbour one base away suggests this may be a read error. The chain couples TRBV25-1 to TRBJ1-2; no reliable D call. Germline-derived CDR1 and CDR2 are MGHDK and SYGVNS. Trimming removed 2 bases at V and 2 bases at J, with 0 bases between. The CDR3 consists of 11 residues. CDR3 coding DNA: TGTGCCAGCAGTGAAAACTATGGCTACACCTTC. Its protein product is CASSENYGYTF.

The genes are TRBV9 and TRBJ2-3; D gene unclear. Per the germline V gene, CDR1 is SGDLS and CDR2 is YYNGEE. Deletions cut 3 bases from V and 6 bases from J, with 8 bases between. This CDR3 has 12 amino acids. The CDR3 nucleotides read TGTGCCAGCAGCGGCGCAGAGGATACGCAGTATTTT. It is translated as CASSGAEDTQYF.

The gene calls are TRBV20-1 and TRBJ2-2; D unresolved. The germline V gene has CDR1 DFQATT and CDR2 SNEGSKA (reference sequence). This CDR3 contains 16 residues. Trimming pared 0 bases from V and 7 bases from J, leaving 18 bases between. CDR3 residues: CSARDYRWGTSGELFF. The CDR3 bases are TGCAGTGCTAGAGATTATCGTTGGGGAACGAGCGGGGAGCTGTTTTTT.

There are a few counts of this clonotype. This sequence joins TRBV12-3 or TRBV12-4 and TRBJ1-5; D gene uncertain. The ends were cut back, 0 bases at V and 7 bases at J, with 7 bases in the middle. The CDR3 spans 13 residues. DNA of the CDR3: TGTGCCAGCAGTTTAGCCCTTGGCCAGCCCCAGCATTTT. Encoded protein: CASSLALGQPQHF.

The chain employs TRBV20-1 and TRBJ2-1, with 10 bases lining up with TRBD2. Germline V gene lookup returns CDR1 DFQATT and CDR2 SNEGSKA (reference sequence). This CDR3 is 17 amino acids long. The J segment lost 9 bases and the V segment lost 0 bases, leaving 14 bases of the junction unmatched. The CDR3, as DNA: TGCAGTGCTAGAGAAGGTGGGGAGCGGGGGGGCCGTGGTGAGCAGTTCTTC. It codes for CSAREGGERGGRGEQFF.

This clonotype was seen ten or more times. The CDR3 region is CATATGELFF. The CDR3 DNA follows: TGTGCCACCGCCACCGGGGAGCTGTTTTTT. The chain links TRBV12-3 or TRBV12-4 to TRBJ2-2; D unresolved. Trimming stripped 10 bases from V and 4 bases from J, with 4 bases between. The length of the CDR3 is 10 residues.

This clonotype was seen only a few times. The chain joins TRBV20-1 to TRBJ1-1; D unresolved. The germline V gene encodes CDR1 DFQATT and CDR2 SNEGSKA (reference sequence). The ends were cut back, 1 base at V and 1 base at J, with 7 bases in the middle. The CDR3 covers 13 residues. The CDR3: CSARVGGNTEAFF. DNA for the CDR3: TGCAGTGCTAGAGTGGGAGGGAACACTGAAGCTTTCTTT.

In this sample, this clonotype turned up many times. V usage is TRBV7-3 and J usage is TRBJ2-5, with no clear D. Trimming removed 5 bases at V and 4 bases at J, with 11 bases between. The germline V gene encodes CDR1 SGHTA and CDR2 FQGTGA. The CDR3 is 13 amino acids. This CDR3 is CASSRTGGETQYF. The CDR3 DNA is TGTGCCAGCAGCCGGACCGGTGGAGAGACCCAGTACTTC.

V and J are TRBV6-1 and TRBJ2-1; 9 bases are shared with TRBD2. Looked up from germline, CDR1 is MNHNS and CDR2 is SASEGT. CDR3 length: 14 residues. After removal of 3 bases from V and 3 bases from J, the junction contained 0 bases not matched to a gene. CDR3 sequence: CASSERGGYNEQFF. Here the CDR3 DNA reads TGTGCCAGCAGTGAGCGGGGGGGCTACAATGAGCAGTTCTTC.

The table lists this clonotype with a few counts. CDR3 protein: CAISESGSSLIQYF. In nucleotides, the CDR3 is TGTGCCATCAGTGAGTCAGGCTCCTCCCTCATTCAGTACTTC. The chain recombines TRBV10-3 with TRBJ2-4, with D hard to call. The CDR3 consists of 14 residues. Trimming took off 0 bases at V and 9 bases at J, with 12 bases between the two ends. From germline, CDR1 is ENHRY and CDR2 SYGVKD.

This sequence joins TRBV5-6 and TRBJ1-5, with a tentative D call TRBD1 (5 bases). CDR1 SGHDT and CDR2 YYEEEE come from the germline V gene. Trimming took off 1 base at V and 4 bases at J, with 12 bases between the two ends. The CDR3 is 15 amino acids. DNA of the CDR3: TGTGCCAGCAGCTTGACGGGGAAGGGGAATCAGCCCCAGCATTTT. Residues: CASSLTGKGNQPQHF.

This clonotype came up a few times. The chain links TRBV7-2 to TRBJ2-5, with 7 bases that match TRBD1. The CDR3 is 13 amino acids. Germline V gene lookup returns CDR1 SGHTA and CDR2 FQGNSA. After removal of 1 base from V and 6 bases from J, the junction contained 2 bases not matched to a gene. The CDR3 here is CASSLVQGQTQYF. CDR3 nucleotide sequence: TGTGCCAGCAGCTTAGTACAGGGGCAGACCCAGTACTTC.

This clonotype was observed at least ten times. The chain joins TRBV7-2 to TRBJ1-2; D is unclear. The CDR3 has 13 amino acids. From germline, CDR1 is SGHTA and CDR2 FQGNSA. Between the trimmed V and J ends, which lost 2 bases and 3 bases, there was a span of 7 bases. CDR3 amino acids: CASSLNPDYGYTF. CDR3 sequence (DNA): TGTGCCAGCAGCTTAAACCCGGACTATGGCTACACCTTC.

The gene calls are TRBV29-1 and TRBJ2-7; possible D gene TRBD2, 7 bases. CDR3 length: 13 residues. Trimming stripped 7 bases from V and 4 bases from J, with 17 bases between. The germline V gene encodes CDR1 SQVTM and CDR2 ANQGSEA. The CDR3 here is CSANEGGSYEQYF. CDR3 coding DNA: TGCAGCGCGAACGAGGGGGGGTCATACGAGCAGTACTTC.

The chain has TRBV2 and TRBJ2-1; the D gene is possibly TRBD2 (7 bases). The CDR3 runs 14 residues. Per the germline V gene, CDR1 is SNHLY and CDR2 is FYNNEI. Trimming removed 7 bases from V and 3 bases from J, with 13 bases in between. The CDR3 reads CASKGGGLYNEQFF. Here the CDR3 DNA reads TGTGCCAGCAAGGGCGGGGGCCTCTACAATGAGCAGTTCTTC.

The chain joins TRBV10-3 to TRBJ2-1; D is perhaps TRBD1 (6 bases). Germline CDR1 reads ENHRY; CDR2 reads SYGVKD. CDR3 size: 14 residues. V was shortened by 0 bases and J by 10 bases, with 13 bases between the two germline ends. The CDR3 DNA reads TGTGCCATCAGTGAGTCGACTCGCCAGGGGGAGCAGTTCTTC. Translation: CAISESTRQGEQFF.